This TCR beta chain was recovered during a study of T cells in Graves' hyperthyroidism and ophthalmopathy. This CDR3 spans 15 amino acids. The V and J ends lost 1 base and 7 bases respectively, with 14 bases between them. Germline V CDR1 and CDR2: SGHAT, FQNNGV. Amplification targeted TCR beta CDR3 regions from RNA transcripts. HTBI primers were the set used in a first-round RT-PCR of the TCR CDR3. TCRdb re-called the multiplex PCR reads through MiXCR, storing one row per CDR3 protein. The table has around 620,000 distinct CDR3 sequences, about a sixth seen once. The sample holds many counts of this clonotype. Uncontrolled infection, other autoimmune disease, pregnancy or lactation disqualified patients from enrolment. Diagnosing involved the use of clinical symptoms, serum thyroxine and TRAb, thyroid ultrasound and orbital computed tomography.

Source material: blood. V usage is TRBV11-2 and J usage is TRBJ2-1; TRBD1 or TRBD2 may be the D gene (5 bases each). The TCR comes from a woman in her twenties or thirties with Graves' hyperthyroidism. CDR3 protein: CASSLAGTHRNEQFF. Written as DNA, the CDR3 is TGTGCCAGCAGCTTAGCCGGGACCCATAGGAATGAGCAGTTCTTC.